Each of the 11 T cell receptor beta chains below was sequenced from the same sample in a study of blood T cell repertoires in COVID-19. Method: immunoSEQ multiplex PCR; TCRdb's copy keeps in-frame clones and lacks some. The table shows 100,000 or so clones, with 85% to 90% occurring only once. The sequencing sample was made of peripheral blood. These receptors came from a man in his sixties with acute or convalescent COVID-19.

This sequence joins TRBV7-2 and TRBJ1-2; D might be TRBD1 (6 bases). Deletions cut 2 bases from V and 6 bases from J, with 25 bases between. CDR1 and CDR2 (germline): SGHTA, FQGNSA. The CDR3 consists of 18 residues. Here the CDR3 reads CASSLNSGQIVGYNGYTF. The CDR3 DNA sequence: TGTGCCAGCAGCTTAAACTCGGGACAAATTGTTGGGTATAATGGCTACACCTTC.

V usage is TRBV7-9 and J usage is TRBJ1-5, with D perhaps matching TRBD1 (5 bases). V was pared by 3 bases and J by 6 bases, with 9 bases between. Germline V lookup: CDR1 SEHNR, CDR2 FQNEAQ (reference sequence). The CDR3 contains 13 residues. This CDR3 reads CASSFDGGQPQHF. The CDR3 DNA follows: TGTGCCAGCAGCTTTGACGGGGGTCAGCCCCAGCATTTT.

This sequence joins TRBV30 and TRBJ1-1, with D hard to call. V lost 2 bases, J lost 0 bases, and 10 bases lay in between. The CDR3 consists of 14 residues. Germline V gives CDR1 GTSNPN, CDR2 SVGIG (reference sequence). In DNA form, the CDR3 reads TGTGCCTGGAGTTGGCCAGGAATGAACACTGAAGCTTTCTTT. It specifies CAWSWPGMNTEAFF.

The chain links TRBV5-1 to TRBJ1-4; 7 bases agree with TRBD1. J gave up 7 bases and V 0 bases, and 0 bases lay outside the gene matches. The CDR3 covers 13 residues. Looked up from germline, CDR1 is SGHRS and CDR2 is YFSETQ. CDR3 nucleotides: TGCGCCAGCAGCTTGGGACAGGGTGAAAAACTGTTTTTT. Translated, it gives CASSLGQGEKLFF. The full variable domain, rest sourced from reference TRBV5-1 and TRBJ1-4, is KAGVTQTPRYLIKTRGQQVTLSCSPISGHRSVSWYQQTPGQGLQFLFEYFSETQRNKGNFPGRFSGRQFSNSRSEMNVSTLELGDSALYLCASSLGQGEKLFFGSGTQLSVL.

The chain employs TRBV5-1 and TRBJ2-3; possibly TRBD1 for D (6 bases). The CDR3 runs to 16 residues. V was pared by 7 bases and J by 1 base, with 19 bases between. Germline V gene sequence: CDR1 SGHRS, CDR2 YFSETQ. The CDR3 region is CASYTGQAGGTDTQYF. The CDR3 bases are TGCGCCAGCTATACCGGGCAGGCAGGGGGCACAGATACGCAGTATTTT.

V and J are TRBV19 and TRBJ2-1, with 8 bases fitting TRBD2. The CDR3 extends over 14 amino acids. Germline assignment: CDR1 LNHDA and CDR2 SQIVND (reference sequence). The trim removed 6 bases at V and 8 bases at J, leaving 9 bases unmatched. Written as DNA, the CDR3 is TGTGCCAGTAGCCAAGCGGGAGTGATCGATGAGCAGTTCTTC. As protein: CASSQAGVIDEQFF. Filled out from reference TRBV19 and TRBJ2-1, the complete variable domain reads DGGITQSPKYLFRKEGQNVTLSCEQNLNHDAMYWYRQDPGQGLRLIYYSQIVNDFQKGDIAEGYSVSREKKESFPLTVTSAQKNPTAFYLCASSQAGVIDEQFFGPGTRLTVL.

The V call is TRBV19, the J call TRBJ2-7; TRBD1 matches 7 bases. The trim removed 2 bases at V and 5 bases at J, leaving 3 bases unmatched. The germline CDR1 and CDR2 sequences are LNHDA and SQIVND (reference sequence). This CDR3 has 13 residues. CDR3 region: CASSIPQGNEQYF. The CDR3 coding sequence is TGTGCCAGTAGTATACCACAGGGGAACGAGCAGTACTTC. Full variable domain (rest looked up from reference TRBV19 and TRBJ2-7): DGGITQSPKYLFRKEGQNVTLSCEQNLNHDAMYWYRQDPGQGLRLIYYSQIVNDFQKGDIAEGYSVSREKKESFPLTVTSAQKNPTAFYLCASSIPQGNEQYFGPGTRLTVT.

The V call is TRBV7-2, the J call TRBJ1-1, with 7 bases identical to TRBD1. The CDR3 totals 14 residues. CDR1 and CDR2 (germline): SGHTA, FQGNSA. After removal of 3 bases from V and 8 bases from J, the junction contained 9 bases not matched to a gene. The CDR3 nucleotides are TGTGCCAGCAGCTTGCCCCGGGACAGCATCGAAGCTTTCTTT. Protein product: CASSLPRDSIEAFF.

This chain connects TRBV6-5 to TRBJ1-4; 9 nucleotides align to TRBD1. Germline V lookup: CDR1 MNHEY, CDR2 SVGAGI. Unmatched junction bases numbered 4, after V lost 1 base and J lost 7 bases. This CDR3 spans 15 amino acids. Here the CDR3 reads CASSYLQGAIEKLFF. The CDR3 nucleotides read TGTGCCAGCAGTTACTTACAGGGGGCGATTGAAAAACTGTTTTTT.

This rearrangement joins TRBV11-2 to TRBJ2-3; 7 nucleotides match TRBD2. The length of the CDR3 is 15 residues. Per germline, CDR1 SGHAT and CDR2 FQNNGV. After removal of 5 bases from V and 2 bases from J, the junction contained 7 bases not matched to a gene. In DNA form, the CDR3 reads TGTGCCAGCAGCCAAAAGCGGGGCCCCACAGATACGCAGTATTTT. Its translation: CASSQKRGPTDTQYF.

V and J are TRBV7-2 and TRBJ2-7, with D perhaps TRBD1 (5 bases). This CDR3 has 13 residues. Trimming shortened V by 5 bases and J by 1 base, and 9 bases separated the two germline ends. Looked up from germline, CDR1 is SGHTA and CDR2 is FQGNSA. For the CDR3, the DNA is TGTGCCAGCAGCACCAGGGATTCCTACGAGCAGTACTTC. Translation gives CASSTRDSYEQYF.